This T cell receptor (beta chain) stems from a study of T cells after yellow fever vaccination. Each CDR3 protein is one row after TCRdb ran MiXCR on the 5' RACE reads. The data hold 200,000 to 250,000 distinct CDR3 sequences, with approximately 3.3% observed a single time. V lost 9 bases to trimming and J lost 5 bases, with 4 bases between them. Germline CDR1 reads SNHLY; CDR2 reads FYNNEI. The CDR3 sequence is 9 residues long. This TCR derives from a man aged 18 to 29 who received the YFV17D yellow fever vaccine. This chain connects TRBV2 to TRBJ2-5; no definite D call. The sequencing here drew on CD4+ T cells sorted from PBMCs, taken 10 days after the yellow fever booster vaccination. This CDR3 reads CASSETQYF. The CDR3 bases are TGTGCCAGTTCGGAGACCCAGTACTTC.